Detailed here is one T cell receptor (beta chain). The data are from a study of CD8 T cells in Susac syndrome. The germline V and J ends were trimmed by 4 bases and 2 bases, with 9 bases remaining between them. Germline assignment: CDR1 LGHDT and CDR2 YNNKEL (reference sequence). This CDR3 comprises 13 residues. It was with random hexamers that 0.5 to 1 ug RNA was reverse transcribed. TCRdb used MiXCR to reprocess the immunoSEQ multiplex PCR reads, holding one entry per CDR3 protein. The sample contains 100,000 to 150,000 distinct CDR3 sequences, about 94% of which appear only once. The chain has TRBV3-1 and TRBJ2-7; D is unresolved. This clonotype was sampled from a human donor with Susac syndrome. Sequencing was done on a sample of CD8+ T cells from PBMCs. CDR3 sequence: CASSPQGPYEQYF. DNA of the CDR3: TGTGCCAGCAGCCCCCAAGGCCCCTACGAGCAGTACTTC.